The 21 T cell receptor beta chains below were found in one sample sequenced in a study of control samples from healthy donors and cancer patients. The data were produced by immunoSEQ multiplex PCR, yet TCRdb's version contains in-frame clones alone and is incomplete. Counted here are about 76,000 clones, about nine tenths occurring once; the ten biggest clones make up around a tenth. What was sequenced was PBMCs. Source of these receptors: a woman aged 45-59 years with colorectal cancer.

This sequence joins TRBV6-2 or TRBV6-3 and TRBJ2-7; D is ambiguous. This CDR3 spans 13 amino acids. V shed 1 base and J shed 3 bases, with 7 bases lying between them. Per germline, CDR1 MNHEY and CDR2 SVGEGT. CDR3 sequence reads: CASSYYGGYEQYV. The DNA for the CDR3 is TGTGCCAGCAGTTACTATGGCGGCTACGAGCAGTACGTC.

This chain uses TRBV7-3 with TRBJ2-6; D is uncertain. Trimming pared 5 bases from V and 1 base from J, leaving 3 bases between. The CDR3 runs to 13 residues. CDR1 and CDR2 (germline): SGHTA, FQGTGA. In nucleotides, the CDR3 is TGTGCCAGCAGCCGATCTGGGGCCAACGTCCTGACTTTC. It codes for CASSRSGANVLTF.

The chain combines TRBV18 with TRBJ1-4; D is undetermined. Germline CDR1 reads KGHSH; CDR2 reads LQKENI. V lost 0 bases and J 4 bases, leaving 9 bases between the germline ends. The CDR3 spans 15 residues. CDR3 residues: CASSPPFGDNEKLFF. The CDR3 DNA follows: TGTGCCAGCTCACCACCGTTTGGGGATAATGAAAAACTGTTTTTT.

The rearrangement joins TRBV6-5 to TRBJ1-6, with D unclear. Germline CDR1 MNHEY, CDR2 SVGAGI. Trimming pared 6 bases from V and 10 bases from J, leaving 13 bases between. The CDR3 spans 13 residues. CDR3 sequence (DNA): TGTGCCAGCAGCCCCCTAGAGGCCTCACCCCTCCACTTT. Residues: CASSPLEASPLHF.

The V gene is TRBV19, the J gene TRBJ1-2; D may be TRBD1 (6 bases). V was clipped by 7 bases and J by 6 bases, with 9 bases between them. The CDR3 sequence is 11 residues long. Germline CDR1 reads LNHDA; CDR2 reads SQIVND (reference sequence). The CDR3 loop is CASTRGDGYTF. The CDR3 DNA follows: TGTGCCAGTACCAGGGGCGATGGCTACACCTTC.

The chain recombines TRBV10-2 with TRBJ2-7; TRBD1 matches at 9 bases. V was clipped by 4 bases and J by 6 bases; unmatched bases: 1. The germline V gene encodes CDR1 WSHSY and CDR2 SAAADI. The length of the CDR3 is 12 residues. Here the CDR3 reads CASSGQGGEQYV. The DNA for the CDR3 is TGCGCCAGCAGTGGACAGGGGGGCGAGCAGTACGTC.

This chain uses TRBV4-2 with TRBJ2-1, with unresolved D. CDR3 length: 15 residues. Germline V gene data show CDR1 as LGHNA and CDR2 as YNFKEQ. Trimming removed 0 bases from V and 3 bases from J, with 9 bases in between. The DNA for the CDR3 is TGTGCCAGCAGCCAAGAGAGGAGTGACTACAATGAGCAGTTCTTC. The encoded protein is CASSQERSDYNEQFF.

The chain has TRBV27 and TRBJ2-1, with D perhaps matching TRBD2 (5 bases). Germline CDR1 MNHEY, CDR2 SMNVEV (reference sequence). There are 14 residues in the CDR3. Trimming removed 2 bases at V and 4 bases at J, with 9 bases between. The CDR3 loop reads CASSLAGPYNEQFF. The CDR3 nucleotides read TGTGCCAGCAGTTTAGCGGGTCCTTACAATGAGCAGTTCTTC.

The chain uses TRBV15 and TRBJ2-3; D not resolved. Germline loops: CDR1 LNHNV, CDR2 YYDKDF (reference sequence). The CDR3 contains 17 residues. V was shortened by 0 bases and J by 6 bases, with 19 bases between the two germline ends. This chain's CDR3 is CATSRDGLLTAGDTQYF. Here the CDR3 DNA reads TGTGCCACCAGCAGAGATGGGCTACTCACCGCTGGGGATACGCAGTATTTT. The full variable domain, completed using reference TRBV15 and TRBJ2-3, is DAMVIQNPRYQVTQFGKPVTLSCSQTLNHNVMYWYQQKSSQAPKLLFHYYDKDFNNEADTPDNFQSRRPNTSFCFLDIRSPGLGDTAMYLCATSRDGLLTAGDTQYFGPGTRLTVL.

The chain combines TRBV12-5 with TRBJ2-1; possibly TRBD1 for D (5 bases). V was clipped by 1 base and J by 8 bases, with 18 bases between them. CDR3 length: 16 amino acids. Looked up from germline, CDR1 is LGHNT and CDR2 is FRNRAP. This CDR3 is CASGLDTTGVWDEQFF. CDR3 bases: TGTGCTAGTGGTTTGGACACAACAGGTGTGTGGGATGAGCAGTTCTTC. The variable domain in full, completed from reference TRBV12-5 and TRBJ2-1, reads DARVTQTPRHKVTEMGQEVTMRCQPILGHNTVFWYRQTMMQGLELLAYFRNRAPLDDSGMPKDRFSAEMPDATLATLKIQPSEPRDSAVYFCASGLDTTGVWDEQFFGPGTRLTVL.

The chain recombines TRBV5-1 with TRBJ2-3; 8 bases fit TRBD1. Germline loops: CDR1 SGHRS, CDR2 YFSETQ. The CDR3 extends over 16 amino acids. J gave up 1 base and V 0 bases, and 4 bases lay outside the gene matches. CDR3: CASSLAPTGGTDTQYF. For the CDR3, the DNA is TGCGCCAGCAGCTTGGCACCGACAGGGGGCACAGATACGCAGTATTTT. Full variable domain (outside the CDR3, taken from reference TRBV5-1 and TRBJ2-3): KAGVTQTPRYLIKTRGQQVTLSCSPISGHRSVSWYQQTPGQGLQFLFEYFSETQRNKGNFPGRFSGRQFSNSRSEMNVSTLELGDSALYLCASSLAPTGGTDTQYFGPGTRLTVL.

The gene calls are TRBV6-5 and TRBJ1-1; tentatively, D is TRBD1 (6 bases). The CDR3 consists of 13 residues. Deletions cut 7 bases from V and 6 bases from J, with 15 bases between. Per the germline V gene, CDR1 is MNHEY and CDR2 is SVGAGI. CDR3 sequence reads: CASIRTGMAEAFF. The CDR3 DNA reads as TGTGCCAGCATTCGTACAGGGATGGCTGAAGCTTTCTTT.

The chain employs TRBV3-1 (or the pseudogene TRBV3-2) and TRBJ2-1; D gene unclear. V was clipped by 1 base and J by 7 bases, with 11 bases between them. CDR3 length: 14 amino acids. From germline, CDR1 is LGHDT and CDR2 YNNKEL (reference sequence). The CDR3 coding sequence is TGTGCCAGCAGCCAAGTTGGGCTAGATAATGAGCAGTTCTTC. This translates into CASSQVGLDNEQFF.

This clone has only one observation. The V call is TRBV25-1, the J call TRBJ1-2; 9 bases are a match to TRBD1. Unmatched junction bases numbered 5, after V lost 4 bases and J lost 2 bases. The V gene's germline CDR1 is MGHDK and CDR2 SYGVNS. This CDR3 region has 15 residues. The CDR3: CASSAPGQGNYGYTF. The CDR3 DNA reads TGTGCCAGCAGTGCGCCGGGACAGGGCAACTATGGCTACACCTTC.

This clone showed up just once. The J gene is TRBJ1-5, the V gene TRBV12-3 or TRBV12-4; 7 positions agree with TRBD1. V shed 6 bases, J shed 4 bases, and the junction held 0 bases outside the gene matches. CDR3 size: 12 residues. This CDR3 reads CASRTGNQPQHF. The CDR3 DNA reads TGTGCCAGCAGGACAGGGAATCAGCCCCAGCATTTT.

The rearrangement uses TRBV2 and TRBJ1-3; D call uncertain. The germline V gene encodes CDR1 SNHLY and CDR2 FYNNEI. This CDR3 spans 13 amino acids. Trimming took off 4 bases at V and 0 bases at J, with 4 bases between the two ends. CDR3 coding DNA: TGTGCCAGCAGTGCGGCCTCTGGAAACACCATATATTTT. Its protein is CASSAASGNTIYF. The complete variable domain, with remaining parts taken from reference TRBV2 and TRBJ1-3, reads EPEVTQTPSHQVTQMGQEVILRCVPISNHLYFYWYRQILGQKVEFLVSFYNNEISEKSEIFDDQFSVERPDGSNFTLKIRSTKLEDSAMYFCASSAASGNTIYFGEGSWLTVV.

The chain uses TRBV2 and TRBJ1-2, with 7 bases matching TRBD1. The CDR3 totals 14 residues. Germline loops: CDR1 SNHLY, CDR2 FYNNEI. V shed 5 bases, J shed 4 bases, and the junction held 7 bases outside the gene matches. The CDR3 spells CASSPGQVPYGYTF. CDR3 bases: TGTGCCAGCAGTCCCGGACAGGTTCCCTATGGCTACACCTTC.

The chain joins TRBV7-8 to TRBJ1-5; D remains ambiguous. CDR1 SGHVS and CDR2 FQNEAQ come from the germline V gene. V was trimmed by 8 bases and J by 4 bases, leaving 12 bases between them. The length of the CDR3 is 13 residues. CDR3 sequence: CASASDINQPQHF. The DNA for the CDR3 is TGTGCCAGCGCCTCAGATATTAATCAGCCCCAGCATTTT.

The chain uses TRBV6-4 and TRBJ2-7, with D possibly matching TRBD1 (7 bases). The CDR3 sequence is 15 residues long. Germline lookup yields CDR1 MRHNA and CDR2 SNTAGT. The ends were cut back, 7 bases at V and 6 bases at J, with 22 bases in the middle. CDR3: CASTEGQGEVSEQYV. CDR3 sequence (DNA): TGTGCCAGCACCGAAGGTCAGGGGGAGGTAAGCGAGCAGTACGTC.

This rearrangement joins TRBV7-3 to TRBJ1-1; 7 bases match TRBD1. The CDR3 sequence is 15 residues long. Germline V gene data show CDR1 as SGHTA and CDR2 as FQGTGA. V lost 8 bases and J lost 1; bases outside the gene matches: 10. In nucleotides, the CDR3 is TGTGCCAGCGGAGCTGGAGCAGGGGGGAACACTGAAGCTTTCTTT. Its protein is CASGAGAGGNTEAFF. The whole variable domain, remainder taken from reference TRBV7-3 and TRBJ1-1, is GAGVSQTPSNKVTEKGKYVELRCDPISGHTALYWYRQSLGQGPEFLIYFQGTGAADDSGLPNDRFFAVRPEGSVSTLKIQRTERGDSAVYLCASGAGAGGNTEAFFGQGTRLTVV.

The gene calls are TRBV11-3 and TRBJ2-1, with TRBD2 matching 13 bases. With V trimmed by 5 bases and J by 9 bases, 7 bases remained unmatched. Germline V lookup: CDR1 SGHNT, CDR2 YENEEA. This CDR3 comprises 15 residues. This chain's CDR3 is CASSKGLAGSSEQFF. CDR3 coding DNA: TGTGCCAGCAGCAAGGGACTAGCGGGGAGTAGTGAGCAGTTCTTC.